This is a list of T cell receptor beta chains from one sample in a study of a mutant IDH1 vaccine in newly diagnosed glioma. Assay: immunoSEQ multiplex PCR; the TCRdb copy retains only in-frame clones and omits some. Among about 92,000 clones, about 80% were seen once, and the ten largest hold 7.4%. This specimen was PBMCs, taken from a glioma patient treated with radiotherapy, temozolomide or both. The receptors derive from a woman aged 45-65 years with glioma. Each CDR3 is given with its conserved first and last residue. Fields, in order: V gene, J gene, clone size, D gene, CDR3 protein, CDR3 DNA. The D gene is left open where the match is weak. Clone size, where shown, is once, few, many, or a class for clones that have expanded.

V: TRBV15
J: TRBJ2-7
size: .
D: TRBD2
CDR3: CATSRPGGAYEQYF
DNA: TGTGCCACCAGCAGGCCGGGAGGGGCCTACGAGCAGTACTTC

V: TRBV7-6
J: TRBJ1-1
size: .
D: .
CDR3: CASSGGGSEAFF
DNA: TGTGCCAGCAGCGGGGGTGGCAGTGAAGCTTTCTTT

V: TRBV20-1
J: TRBJ1-1
size: .
D: .
CDR3: CSAWLNTEAFF
DNA: TGCAGTGCTTGGCTTAACACTGAAGCTTTCTTT

V: TRBV4-3
J: TRBJ2-2
size: once
D: TRBD1
CDR3: CASSRGQAYTGELFF
DNA: TGCGCCAGCAGCCGGGGACAGGCTTACACCGGGGAGCTGTTTTTT

V: TRBV7-2
J: TRBJ2-7
size: once
D: .
CDR3: CASSLGDKTYEQYF
DNA: TGTGCCAGCAGCTTAGGGGACAAGACCTACGAGCAGTACTTC

V: TRBV5-4
J: TRBJ1-5
size: .
D: .
CDR3: CASSLERGPQHF
DNA: TGTGCCAGCAGCTTGGAGAGGGGGCCCCAGCATTTT

V: TRBV4-1
J: TRBJ1-1
size: .
D: TRBD1
CDR3: CASSLGQGAVEAFF
DNA: TGCGCCAGCAGCCTCGGACAGGGGGCTGTTGAAGCTTTCTTT

V: TRBV9
J: TRBJ2-5
size: .
D: .
CDR3: CASSVEPPQGPLEETQYF
DNA: TGTGCCAGCAGCGTAGAACCCCCACAGGGCCCCCTCGAAGAGACCCAGTACTTC

V: TRBV2
J: TRBJ2-1
size: .
D: TRBD1
CDR3: CASSGTGGSYNEQFF
DNA: TGTGCCAGCAGTGGGACAGGGGGCTCCTACAATGAGCAGTTCTTC

V: TRBV7-9
J: TRBJ2-5
size: .
D: .
CDR3: CASSIDGRGKETQYF
DNA: TGTGCCAGCAGCATTGACGGCAGGGGTAAAGAGACCCAGTACTTC

V: TRBV5-1
J: TRBJ1-2
size: .
D: .
CDR3: CASSLVGTQYGYTF
DNA: TGCGCCAGCAGCTTGGTAGGGACACAATATGGCTACACCTTC

V: TRBV6-5
J: TRBJ2-1
size: .
D: TRBD2
CDR3: CASSPLPSGINEQFF
DNA: TGTGCCAGCAGTCCTCTCCCTAGCGGGATAAATGAGCAGTTCTTC

V: TRBV6-5
J: TRBJ1-1
size: .
D: .
CDR3: CASSRHTNTEAFF
DNA: TGTGCCAGCAGCCGGCATACGAACACTGAAGCTTTCTTT

V: TRBV18
J: TRBJ1-1
size: .
D: .
CDR3: CASSRAGIGAFF
DNA: TGTGCCAGCTCGCGCGCGGGTATTGGGGCTTTCTTT

V: TRBV27
J: TRBJ1-6
size: once
D: .
CDR3: CASSFGGGSVSPLHF
DNA: TGTGCCAGCAGTTTCGGTGGCGGGTCAGTCTCACCCCTCCACTTT

V: TRBV6-5
J: TRBJ2-2
size: .
D: .
CDR3: CASSYRGPGELFF
DNA: TGTGCCAGCAGTTACCGGGGTCCCGGGGAGCTGTTTTTT

V: TRBV2
J: TRBJ1-4
size: .
D: .
CDR3: CASSERKHTNEKLFF
DNA: TGTGCCAGCAGTGAACGTAAACACACTAATGAAAAACTGTTTTTT

V: TRBV4-3
J: TRBJ1-3
size: few
D: .
CDR3: CASSQARGNTIYF
DNA: TGCGCCAGCAGCCAAGCGCGAGGAAACACCATATATTTT

V: TRBV30
J: TRBJ2-1
size: .
D: TRBD2
CDR3: CAWKTGAAKPGLAGGAIYNEQFF
DNA: TGTGCCTGGAAAACGGGGGCTGCGAAACCGGGACTAGCGGGGGGAGCGATATACAATGAGCAGTTCTTC

V: TRBV4-2
J: TRBJ2-7
size: .
D: TRBD1
CDR3: CASSQDSQGSDEQYF
DNA: TGTGCCAGCAGCCAAGACTCACAGGGGAGCGACGAGCAGTACTTC

V: TRBV18
J: TRBJ1-3
size: .
D: TRBD1
CDR3: CASSPGTGGKVPTGNTIYF
DNA: TGTGCCAGCTCTCCCGGGACAGGGGGCAAAGTTCCAACTGGAAACACCATATATTTT

V: TRBV18
J: TRBJ1-1
size: few
D: TRBD1
CDR3: CASSLRGGTEAFF
DNA: TGTGCCAGCTCACTCAGGGGGGGAACTGAAGCTTTCTTT

V: TRBV5-4
J: TRBJ1-4
size: .
D: TRBD1
CDR3: CASSRVPGQGTTEKLFF
DNA: TGTGCCAGCAGCCGAGTCCCGGGACAGGGTACGACTGAAAAACTGTTTTTT

V: TRBV18
J: TRBJ1-2
size: .
D: .
CDR3: CASSPIGEAYGYTF
DNA: TGTGCCAGCTCACCAATAGGAGAGGCCTATGGCTACACCTTC

V: TRBV7-2
J: TRBJ1-5
size: once
D: TRBD1
CDR3: CASSLADRGNQPQHF
DNA: TGTGCCAGCAGCTTAGCGGACAGGGGAAATCAGCCCCAGCATTTT

V: TRBV10-3
J: TRBJ2-7
size: .
D: TRBD1
CDR3: CAIRTGAGQYF
DNA: TGTGCCATCAGGACAGGGGCGGGGCAGTACTTC

V: TRBV7-9
J: TRBJ1-5
size: .
D: .
CDR3: CASSPDRPTGQPQHF
DNA: TGTGCCAGCAGCCCAGATCGGCCCACTGGTCAGCCCCAGCATTTT

V: TRBV6-1
J: TRBJ1-3
size: .
D: TRBD1
CDR3: CASRNKGQSDF
DNA: TGTGCCAGCAGAAACAAGGGACAGAGTGATTTT

V: TRBV27
J: TRBJ1-1
size: .
D: .
CDR3: CASRGRAEAFF
DNA: TGTGCCAGCAGGGGGCGAGCTGAAGCTTTCTTT

V: TRBV11-2
J: TRBJ2-6
size: .
D: .
CDR3: CASSPAGLGANVLTF
DNA: TGTGCCAGCAGCCCCGCGGGATTGGGGGCCAACGTCCTGACTTTC

V: TRBV18
J: TRBJ1-5
size: .
D: TRBD1
CDR3: CASSPGTGLNQPQHF
DNA: TGTGCCAGCTCACCAGGGACAGGGCTGAATCAGCCCCAGCATTTT

V: TRBV5-3
J: TRBJ1-1
size: .
D: TRBD1
CDR3: CARSPGQGSGNTEAFF
DNA: TGTGCCAGAAGCCCCGGACAGGGTTCCGGGAACACTGAAGCTTTCTTT

V: TRBV19
J: TRBJ1-2
size: .
D: TRBD1
CDR3: CASSIQGGDYGYTF
DNA: TGTGCCAGTAGTATCCAGGGGGGTGACTATGGCTACACCTTC

V: TRBV29-1
J: TRBJ2-2
size: few
D: .
CDR3: CSVPGFATGELFF
DNA: TGCAGCGTTCCAGGGTTCGCCACCGGGGAGCTGTTTTTT

V: TRBV5-1
J: TRBJ1-6
size: .
D: TRBD1
CDR3: CASSSRQGGRSPLHF
DNA: TGCGCCAGCAGCTCCAGACAGGGAGGTAGATCACCCCTCCACTTT

V: TRBV6-1
J: TRBJ1-5
size: .
D: .
CDR3: CASKEISNQPQHF
DNA: TGTGCCAGCAAAGAAATTAGCAATCAGCCCCAGCATTTT

V: TRBV6-6
J: TRBJ1-5
size: .
D: TRBD1
CDR3: CASDRGPVNQPQHF
DNA: TGTGCCAGTGACAGGGGGCCGGTGAATCAGCCCCAGCATTTT

V: TRBV7-2
J: TRBJ1-1
size: once
D: .
CDR3: CASSLAGAGEAFF
DNA: TGTGCCAGCAGCTTAGCGGGGGCGGGAGAGGCTTTCTTT

V: TRBV28
J: TRBJ1-4
size: few
D: TRBD1
CDR3: CASTVTGGNEKLFF
DNA: TGTGCCAGCACCGTCACAGGGGGGAATGAAAAACTGTTTTTT

V: TRBV2
J: TRBJ1-1
size: few
D: .
CDR3: CASSALSNEAFF
DNA: TGTGCCAGCAGCGCCCTTTCAAATGAAGCTTTCTTT

V: TRBV27
J: TRBJ1-1
size: .
D: .
CDR3: CASSFLNTEAFF
DNA: TGTGCCAGCAGTTTTTTGAACACTGAAGCTTTCTTT

V: TRBV27
J: TRBJ2-7
size: .
D: .
CDR3: CASSLGRGHSYEQYF
DNA: TGTGCCAGCAGTTTAGGTAGGGGTCACTCCTACGAGCAGTACTTC

V: TRBV4-1
J: TRBJ2-1
size: .
D: .
CDR3: CASSPLPEGSYNEQFF
DNA: TGCGCCAGCAGCCCCCTACCGGAGGGGTCCTACAATGAGCAGTTCTTC

V: TRBV27
J: TRBJ1-1
size: .
D: TRBD1
CDR3: CASSPSPKTGVNTEAFF
DNA: TGTGCCAGCAGCCCCAGTCCGAAGACAGGGGTCAACACTGAAGCTTTCTTT

V: TRBV6-5
J: TRBJ2-1
size: .
D: TRBD1
CDR3: CASRITGEYNEQFF
DNA: TGTGCCAGCAGGATCACAGGGGAATACAATGAGCAGTTCTTC

V: TRBV29-1
J: TRBJ2-3
size: .
D: .
CDR3: CSEAGQLLDTQYF
DNA: TGCAGCGAGGCTGGACAGCTCCTAGATACGCAGTATTTT

V: TRBV19
J: TRBJ1-2
size: .
D: TRBD1
CDR3: CASSGQGNYGYTF
DNA: TGTGCCAGTAGCGGACAGGGGAACTATGGCTACACCTTC

V: TRBV6-1
J: TRBJ2-5
size: few
D: .
CDR3: CASSVLGGQGGETQYF
DNA: TGTGCCAGCAGTGTTTTAGGGGGGCAGGGGGGAGAGACCCAGTACTTC

V: TRBV29-1
J: TRBJ2-1
size: once
D: .
CDR3: CSVGSAGTYNEQFF
DNA: TGCAGCGTTGGATCGGCGGGGACCTACAATGAGCAGTTCTTC

V: TRBV7-3
J: TRBJ2-3
size: once
D: .
CDR3: CASSLGLPSTDTQYF
DNA: TGTGCCAGCAGCTTAGGTCTCCCTTCCACAGATACGCAGTATTTT

V: TRBV2
J: TRBJ1-5
size: .
D: TRBD1
CDR3: CASSPWDRGGNQPQHF
DNA: TGTGCCAGCAGTCCTTGGGACAGGGGGGGAAATCAGCCCCAGCATTTT

V: TRBV27
J: TRBJ2-2
size: .
D: TRBD1
CDR3: CASRGGPGTGELFF
DNA: TGTGCCAGCAGAGGGGGCCCGGGGACCGGGGAGCTGTTTTTT